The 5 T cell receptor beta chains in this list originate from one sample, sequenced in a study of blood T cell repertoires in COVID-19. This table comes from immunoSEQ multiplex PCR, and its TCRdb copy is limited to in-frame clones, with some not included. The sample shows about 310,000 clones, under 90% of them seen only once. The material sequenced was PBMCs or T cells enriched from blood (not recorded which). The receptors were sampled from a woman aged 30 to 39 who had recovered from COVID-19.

DNA for the CDR3: TGTGCCAGCAGCTCCCACGTTAGGGTTGACACGACAGGGTTATATGGCTACACCTTC. Amino acids: CASSSHVRVDTTGLYGYTF. The V call is TRBV11-2, the J call TRBJ1-2, with 7 bases aligning to TRBD1. The CDR3 loop spans 19 amino acids. CDR1 SGHAT and CDR2 FQNNGV come from the germline V gene. Unmatched junction bases numbered 22, after V lost 4 bases and J lost 5 bases.

CDR3 amino acids: CASSLGIGGTYNEQFF. CDR3 nucleotide sequence: TGCGCCAGCAGCTTGGGTATAGGCGGGACCTACAATGAGCAGTTCTTC. The chain is built from TRBV5-1 and TRBJ2-1; D is perhaps TRBD2 (6 bases). The V gene lost 0 bases and the J gene lost 2 bases, with 12 bases spanning the gap. CDR3 length: 16 residues. Germline loops: CDR1 SGHRS, CDR2 YFSETQ.

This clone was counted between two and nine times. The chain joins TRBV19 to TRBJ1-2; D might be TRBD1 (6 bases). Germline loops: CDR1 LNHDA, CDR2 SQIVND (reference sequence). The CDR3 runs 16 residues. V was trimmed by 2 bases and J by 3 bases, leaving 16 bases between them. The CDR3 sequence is CASSIQGNDLDYGYTF. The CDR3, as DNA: TGTGCCAGTAGTATACAGGGGAATGACTTAGACTATGGCTACACCTTC.

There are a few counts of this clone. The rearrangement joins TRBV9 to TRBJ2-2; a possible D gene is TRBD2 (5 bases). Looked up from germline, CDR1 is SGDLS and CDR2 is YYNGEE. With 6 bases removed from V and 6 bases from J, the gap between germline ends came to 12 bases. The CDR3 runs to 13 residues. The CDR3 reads CASTTRGSGELFF. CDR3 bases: TGTGCCAGCACCACACGGGGTTCCGGGGAGCTGTTTTTT.

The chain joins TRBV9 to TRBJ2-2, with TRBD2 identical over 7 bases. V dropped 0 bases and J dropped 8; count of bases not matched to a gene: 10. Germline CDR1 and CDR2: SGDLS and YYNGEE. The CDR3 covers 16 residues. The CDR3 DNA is TGTGCCAGCAGCGTAGGTGTGGTTTCGGGAGGAGGGGAGCTGTTTTTT. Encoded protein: CASSVGVVSGGGELFF.